This T cell receptor (beta chain) was documented in a study of spatial heterogeneity in lung cancer. Study-wide background: About two years after resection was the median timing of the follow-up PBMC samples, which were sequenced when available. Sequences of the beta chain were consistently detected in greater numbers than alpha-chain sequences. Combinations of a unique TCR and a UMI were tallied in raw reads, and on average each appeared more than ten times.

From the 5' RACE reads, TCRdb called clonotypes with MiXCR, one entry per CDR3 protein. The top ten clones hold around 23% of a sample with 25,000 to 30,000 distinct CDR3 sequences, 6% of them seen once. CDR3 length: 18 residues. Looked up from germline, CDR1 is SGDLS and CDR2 is YYNGEE. V was pared by 4 bases and J by 3 bases, with 20 bases between. Stated time point: blood at routine non-recurrence follow-up after resection. Sequencing was performed on whole RNA extracted from tumor and nontumor lung tissue, or from frozen PBMC, and the material was left unsorted. Sequencing was performed on PBMCs, taken at follow-up. The receptor was derived from a male donor with early-stage non-small cell lung cancer. The rearrangement joins TRBV9 to TRBJ2-6, with D possibly TRBD1 on 5 matching bases. This chain's CDR3 is CASSRIPKGSRGANVLTF. As DNA, the CDR3 is TGTGCCAGCAGCAGGATTCCCAAGGGGTCTCGTGGGGCCAACGTCCTGACTTTC.